A selection of T cell receptor beta chains follows, all from one sample in a study of yellow fever vaccine responses in identical twins. TCRdb independently ran MiXCR on the RT-PCR reads; one entry per CDR3 protein. The repertoire holds about 6,900 distinct CDR3 sequences, with 84% as singletons. Sequencing used T cells from blood (PBMCs), unsorted or a sorted subset (not recorded which), obtained before or after yellow fever vaccination (not recorded which). Receptors originate from a woman aged 18-29 years who received the yellow fever vaccine. Both conserved end residues are trimmed from each CDR3. A D gene is named only where the DNA matches it firmly.

v_call: TRBV29-1; cdr3_length: 8; d_call: -; cdr3_aa: SVGLNEQF
v_call: TRBV11-2; cdr3_length: 9; d_call: -; cdr3_aa: ASSSFSEQF
v_call: TRBV13; cdr3_length: 11; d_call: -; cdr3_aa: ASSLEALETQY
v_call: TRBV11-1; cdr3_length: 13; d_call: TRBD1; cdr3_aa: ASERHLDRGPEAF
v_call: TRBV23-1; cdr3_length: 11; d_call: -; cdr3_aa: ASSQGRDLREY
v_call: TRBV4-1; cdr3_length: 13; d_call: TRBD1; cdr3_aa: ASSQLLQGAYEQY
v_call: TRBV7-3; cdr3_length: 15; d_call: TRBD2; cdr3_aa: ASSLNVGGGPYNEQF
v_call: TRBV11-1; cdr3_length: 11; d_call: -; cdr3_aa: ASTGPYEYEQY
v_call: TRBV12-3/TRBV12-4; cdr3_length: 14; d_call: -; cdr3_aa: ASSLAIWGEYNEQF
v_call: TRBV20-1; cdr3_length: 10; d_call: -; cdr3_aa: SAKGIPGELF
v_call: TRBV3-1; cdr3_length: 15; d_call: TRBD2; cdr3_aa: ASSPGLAGVSTDTQY
v_call: TRBV7-9; cdr3_length: 13; d_call: -; cdr3_aa: ASSPYTGFEEKLF
v_call: TRBV7-9; cdr3_length: 10; d_call: -; cdr3_aa: ASSLGSNEQF
v_call: TRBV2; cdr3_length: 12; d_call: TRBD2; cdr3_aa: ASSDFLAGVQQF
v_call: TRBV7-9; cdr3_length: 13; d_call: -; cdr3_aa: ASSPGDGSNQPQH
v_call: TRBV4-1; cdr3_length: 12; d_call: -; cdr3_aa: ASSLSGTTYEQY
v_call: TRBV29-1; cdr3_length: 8; d_call: -; cdr3_aa: SVFRDEQY
v_call: TRBV28; cdr3_length: 10; d_call: -; cdr3_aa: ASRPDSYEQY
v_call: TRBV7-9; cdr3_length: 13; d_call: -; cdr3_aa: ASSLDLSISYEQY
v_call: TRBV19; cdr3_length: 13; d_call: TRBD2; cdr3_aa: ASLTTSGVNNEQF
v_call: TRBV29-1; cdr3_length: 12; d_call: TRBD2; cdr3_aa: SVSLAGAYNEQF
v_call: TRBV28; cdr3_length: 14; d_call: -; cdr3_aa: ASSPGPGSGANVLT
v_call: TRBV27; cdr3_length: 12; d_call: -; cdr3_aa: ASSPPTRYNEQF
v_call: TRBV29-1; cdr3_length: 9; d_call: -; cdr3_aa: SVSLPTEAF
v_call: TRBV23-1; cdr3_length: 14; d_call: -; cdr3_aa: ASSQRRLHSYNEQF
v_call: TRBV10-3; cdr3_length: 12; d_call: -; cdr3_aa: AISGGGSNQPQH
v_call: TRBV12-3/TRBV12-4; cdr3_length: 14; d_call: TRBD1; cdr3_aa: ASTPSPGTETYEQY
v_call: TRBV7-7; cdr3_length: 12; d_call: TRBD2; cdr3_aa: ASSFSGSIGELF
v_call: TRBV7-4; cdr3_length: 7; d_call: -; cdr3_aa: ALSYEQY
v_call: TRBV27; cdr3_length: 14; d_call: TRBD1; cdr3_aa: ASSLWPGGAGTEAF
v_call: TRBV9; cdr3_length: 14; d_call: -; cdr3_aa: ASSVERGEMNTEAF
v_call: TRBV11-1; cdr3_length: 14; d_call: TRBD1; cdr3_aa: ASSLPSGQGTNEQF
v_call: TRBV7-9; cdr3_length: 14; d_call: -; cdr3_aa: ASSLEVGASYYEQY
v_call: TRBV19; cdr3_length: 12; d_call: -; cdr3_aa: ASSETGSSYEQY
v_call: TRBV29-1; cdr3_length: 15; d_call: TRBD2; cdr3_aa: SVLLAGGRFAYNEQF
v_call: TRBV10-1; cdr3_length: 9; d_call: -; cdr3_aa: ARFGGTEAF
v_call: TRBV6-1; cdr3_length: 12; d_call: -; cdr3_aa: ASSEQGDTDTQY
v_call: TRBV9; cdr3_length: 13; d_call: -; cdr3_aa: ASSVDGVGTDTQY
v_call: TRBV11-2; cdr3_length: 11; d_call: -; cdr3_aa: ASSPSPSYEQY
v_call: TRBV7-9; cdr3_length: 12; d_call: -; cdr3_aa: ASAPPFGDNEQF
v_call: TRBV28; cdr3_length: 9; d_call: -; cdr3_aa: ASRTGTEAF
v_call: TRBV20-1; cdr3_length: 14; d_call: -; cdr3_aa: SVSRDSFLAKNIQY